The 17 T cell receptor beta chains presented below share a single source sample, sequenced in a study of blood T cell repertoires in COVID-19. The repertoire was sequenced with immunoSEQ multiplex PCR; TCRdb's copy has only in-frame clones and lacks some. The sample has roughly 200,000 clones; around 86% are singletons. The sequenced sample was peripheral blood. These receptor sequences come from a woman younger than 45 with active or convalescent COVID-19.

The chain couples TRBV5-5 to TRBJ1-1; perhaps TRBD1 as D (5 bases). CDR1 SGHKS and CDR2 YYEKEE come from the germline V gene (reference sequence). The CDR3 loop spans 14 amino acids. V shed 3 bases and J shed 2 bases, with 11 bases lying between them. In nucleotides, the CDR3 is TGTGCCAGCAGCTACCTGACAGTTAACACTGAAGCTTTCTTT. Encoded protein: CASSYLTVNTEAFF.

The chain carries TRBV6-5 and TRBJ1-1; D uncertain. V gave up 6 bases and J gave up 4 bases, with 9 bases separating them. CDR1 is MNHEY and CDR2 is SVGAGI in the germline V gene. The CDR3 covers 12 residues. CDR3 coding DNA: TGTGCCAGCAGGGACTCCGCCACTGAAGCTTTCTTT. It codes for CASRDSATEAFF.

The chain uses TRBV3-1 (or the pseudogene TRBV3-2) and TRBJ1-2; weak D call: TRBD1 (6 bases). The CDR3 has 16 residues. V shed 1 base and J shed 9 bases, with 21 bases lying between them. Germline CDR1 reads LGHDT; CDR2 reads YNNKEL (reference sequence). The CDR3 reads CASSQVGGRGPGSYTF. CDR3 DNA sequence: TGTGCCAGCAGCCAAGTGGGTGGGCGGGGGCCCGGTAGCTACACCTTC.

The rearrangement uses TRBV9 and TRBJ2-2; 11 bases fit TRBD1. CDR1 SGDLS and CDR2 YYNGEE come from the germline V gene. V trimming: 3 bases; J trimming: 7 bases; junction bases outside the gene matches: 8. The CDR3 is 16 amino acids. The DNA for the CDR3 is TGTGCCAGCAGCGCACGGACAGGGGGCGCGAGCGGGGAGCTGTTTTTT. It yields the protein CASSARTGGASGELFF.

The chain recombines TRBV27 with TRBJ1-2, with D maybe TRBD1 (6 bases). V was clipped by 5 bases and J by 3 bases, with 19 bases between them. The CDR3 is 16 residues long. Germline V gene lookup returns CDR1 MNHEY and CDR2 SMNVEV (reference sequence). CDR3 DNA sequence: TGTGCCAGCAGTCCGATGACAGGTTCGTCTTACTATGGCTACACCTTC. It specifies CASSPMTGSSYYGYTF.

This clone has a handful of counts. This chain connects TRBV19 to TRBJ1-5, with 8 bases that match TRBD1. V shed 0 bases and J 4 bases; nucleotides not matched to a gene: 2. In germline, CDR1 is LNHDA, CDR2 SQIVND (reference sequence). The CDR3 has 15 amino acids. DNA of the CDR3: TGTGCCAGTAGTATAGACAGACAGGGGAATCAGCCCCAGCATTTT. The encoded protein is CASSIDRQGNQPQHF.

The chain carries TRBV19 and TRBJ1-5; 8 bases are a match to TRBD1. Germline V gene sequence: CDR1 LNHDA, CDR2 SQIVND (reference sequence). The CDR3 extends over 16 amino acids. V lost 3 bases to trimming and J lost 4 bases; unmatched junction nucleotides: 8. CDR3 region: CASSMWGTGNNQPQHF. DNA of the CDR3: TGTGCCAGTAGTATGTGGGGGACAGGCAATAATCAGCCCCAGCATTTT.

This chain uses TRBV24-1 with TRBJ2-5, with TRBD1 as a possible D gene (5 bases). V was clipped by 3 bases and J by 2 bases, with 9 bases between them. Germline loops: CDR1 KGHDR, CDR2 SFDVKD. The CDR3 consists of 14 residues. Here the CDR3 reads CATSDGPGQETQYF. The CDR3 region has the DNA TGTGCCACCAGTGATGGGCCAGGGCAAGAGACCCAGTACTTC.

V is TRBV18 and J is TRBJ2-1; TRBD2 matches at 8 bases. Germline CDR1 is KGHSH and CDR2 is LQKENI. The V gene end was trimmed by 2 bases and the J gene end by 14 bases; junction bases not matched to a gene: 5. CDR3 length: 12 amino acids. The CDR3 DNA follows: TGTGCCAGCTCACCATCCGGGACTAGTAAGTTCTTC. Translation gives CASSPSGTSKFF.

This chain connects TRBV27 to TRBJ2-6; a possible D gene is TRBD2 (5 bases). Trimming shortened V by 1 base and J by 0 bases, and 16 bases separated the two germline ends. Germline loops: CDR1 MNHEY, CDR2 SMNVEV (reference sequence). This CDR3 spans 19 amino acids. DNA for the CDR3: TGTGCCAGCAGTTTATTCGGTATCGAGGGAATCTCTGGGGCCAACGTCCTGACTTTC. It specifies CASSLFGIEGISGANVLTF.

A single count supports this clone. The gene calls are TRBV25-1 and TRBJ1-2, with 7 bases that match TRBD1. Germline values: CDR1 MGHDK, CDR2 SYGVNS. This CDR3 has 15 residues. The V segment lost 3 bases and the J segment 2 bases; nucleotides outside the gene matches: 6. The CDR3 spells CASSDRDRSNYGYTF. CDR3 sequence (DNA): TGTGCCAGCAGTGACCGGGACAGAAGCAACTATGGCTACACCTTC.

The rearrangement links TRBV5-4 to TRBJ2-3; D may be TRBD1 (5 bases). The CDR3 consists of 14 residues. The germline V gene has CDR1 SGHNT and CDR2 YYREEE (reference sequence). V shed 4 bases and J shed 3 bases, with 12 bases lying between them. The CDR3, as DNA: TGTGCCAGCAGCCACACAGGCGGTACAGATACGCAGTATTTT. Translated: CASSHTGGTDTQYF.

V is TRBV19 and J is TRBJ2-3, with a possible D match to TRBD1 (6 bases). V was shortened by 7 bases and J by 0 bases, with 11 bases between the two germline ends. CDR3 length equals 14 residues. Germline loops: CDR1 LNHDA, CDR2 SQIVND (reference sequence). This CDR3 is CASTPGQSTDTQYF. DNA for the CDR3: TGTGCCAGTACCCCTGGACAGAGCACAGATACGCAGTATTTT.

The CDR3 DNA reads as TGTGCCAGCTCACCACTCTCAGGCGCGAACACCGGGGAGCTGTTTTTT. Translating it yields CASSPLSGANTGELFF. The genes are TRBV18 and TRBJ2-2; D is unclear. The ends were cut back, 1 base at V and 0 bases at J, with 9 bases in the middle. Germline assignment: CDR1 KGHSH and CDR2 LQKENI. This CDR3 is 16 amino acids long.

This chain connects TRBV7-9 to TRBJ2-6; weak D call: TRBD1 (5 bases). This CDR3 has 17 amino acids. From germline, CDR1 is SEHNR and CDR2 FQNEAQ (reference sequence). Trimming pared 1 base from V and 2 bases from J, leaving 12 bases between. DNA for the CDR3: TGTGCCAGCAGCTTAGGGGGCCGCAACCCTGGGGCCAACGTCCTGACTTTC. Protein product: CASSLGGRNPGANVLTF.

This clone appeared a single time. The CDR3 DNA sequence: TGTGCCAGCAGCTTATTTGGGCCCCTCGGCGGGGAGCTGTTTTTT. Its protein is CASSLFGPLGGELFF. V and J are TRBV7-9 and TRBJ2-2, with D uncertain. Germline loops: CDR1 SEHNR, CDR2 FQNEAQ (reference sequence). The CDR3 is 15 residues long. V was trimmed by 2 bases and J by 7 bases, leaving 14 bases between them.

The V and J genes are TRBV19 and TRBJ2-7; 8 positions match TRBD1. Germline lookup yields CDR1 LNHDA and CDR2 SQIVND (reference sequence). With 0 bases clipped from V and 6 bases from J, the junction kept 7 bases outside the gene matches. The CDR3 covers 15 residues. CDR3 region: CASSIDGTGSGEQYF. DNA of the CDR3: TGTGCCAGTAGTATAGATGGGACAGGTTCAGGCGAGCAGTACTTC.